This passage covers 27 T cell receptor beta chains from one sample sequenced in a study of T cell repertoires in cytomegalovirus infection. TCRdb analysed the reads with MiXCR anew, one entry per CDR3 protein. The data hold 300,000 to 400,000 distinct CDR3 sequences, with 9.5% observed a single time. Sequences were obtained from PBMCs. All receptors derive from a human donor in good health (CMV status not recorded). Some clones in this sample may be carry-over from other donors' samples.

This clonotype was recorded at least ten times. CDR3 DNA sequence: TGTGCCAGCAGCTTACGCATTGGCGGGAGATCTAGCACAGATACGCAGTATTTT. Encoded protein: CASSLRIGGRSSTDTQYF. The chain is built from TRBV7-2 and TRBJ2-3; 7 bases match TRBD2. V dropped 2 bases and J dropped 0; count of bases not matched to a gene: 11. The CDR3 is 18 residues long. Germline V gene data show CDR1 as SGHTA and CDR2 as FQGNSA.

This clonotype was detected ten times or more. The chain has TRBV12-3 or TRBV12-4 and TRBJ2-5; 9 nucleotides line up with TRBD1. This CDR3 region has 15 residues. The junction had 11 bases not matched to a gene; V was cut back by 6 bases and J by 6 bases. The CDR3 spells CASRPPGQGAKTQYF. CDR3 nucleotides: TGTGCCAGCAGACCCCCGGGACAGGGCGCAAAGACCCAGTACTTC.

This clonotype has ten or more counts. The chain couples TRBV7-2 to TRBJ2-2; no firm D call. Germline V gene sequence: CDR1 SGHTA, CDR2 FQGNSA. This CDR3 has 18 residues. V lost 0 bases, J lost 4 bases, and 18 bases lay in between. The CDR3 region is CASSLAIGSDRVTGELFF. Here the CDR3 DNA reads TGTGCCAGCAGCTTAGCGATAGGGTCGGACCGGGTCACCGGGGAGCTGTTTTTT.

The CDR3 sequence is CASSLSGEGPNNSPLHF. The DNA for the CDR3 is TGTGCCAGCAGTTTATCGGGGGAGGGGCCTAATAATTCACCCCTCCACTTT. This chain connects TRBV27 to TRBJ1-6; D perhaps matches TRBD1 (5 bases). Trimming cost V 0 bases and J 5 bases, with 14 bases left between them. Per germline, CDR1 MNHEY and CDR2 SMNVEV (reference sequence). The length of the CDR3 is 17 residues.

This clonotype was seen ten or more times. The V and J genes are TRBV5-6 and TRBJ2-1, with 8 bases identical to TRBD2. The germline CDR1 and CDR2 sequences are SGHDT and YYEEEE. This CDR3 contains 15 residues. V shed 2 bases and J 0 bases; nucleotides not matched to a gene: 1. CDR3 protein: CASSLLADSYNEQFF. The CDR3 coding sequence is TGTGCCAGCAGCTTACTAGCGGACTCCTACAATGAGCAGTTCTTC. The whole variable domain, filled in from reference TRBV5-6 and TRBJ2-1, reads DAGVTQSPTHLIKTRGQQVTLRCSPKSGHDTVSWYQQALGQGPQFIFQYYEEEERQRGNFPDRFSGHQFPNYSSELNVNALLLGDSALYLCASSLLADSYNEQFFGPGTRLTVL.

The chain uses TRBV6-2 or TRBV6-3 and TRBJ2-4, with 9 nucleotides matching TRBD1. Germline V gene lookup returns CDR1 MNHEY and CDR2 SVGEGT. The CDR3 length is 15 residues. J was trimmed by 6 bases and V by 2 bases; bases with no gene match: 5. Here the CDR3 DNA reads TGTGCCAGCAGTTACGGCACAGGGGGCCTAAACATTCAGTACTTC. This gives the protein CASSYGTGGLNIQYF.

The genes are TRBV6-2 or TRBV6-3 and TRBJ2-7; tentative D call: TRBD2 (6 bases). The CDR3 is 15 amino acids. Germline loops: CDR1 MNHEY, CDR2 SVGEGT. V was cut by 5 bases and J by 2 bases, with 16 bases left in between. The CDR3 DNA reads as TGTGCCAGCAGTACCCGGGACTCCCGACCCTACGAGCAGTACTTC. Its protein product is CASSTRDSRPYEQYF.

The sample holds many counts of this clonotype. The genes are TRBV7-2 and TRBJ1-1; D unclear. CDR3 length: 15 residues. V gave up 3 bases and J gave up 0 bases, with 11 bases separating them. Germline V gene data show CDR1 as SGHTA and CDR2 as FQGNSA. This CDR3 is CASSLSFRLNTEAFF. CDR3 sequence (DNA): TGTGCCAGCAGCTTGTCATTTCGGTTGAACACTGAAGCTTTCTTT.

This chain connects TRBV6-6 to TRBJ2-5; TRBD1 is a possible D gene (6 bases). Trimming stripped 4 bases from V and 4 bases from J, with 16 bases between. CDR3 length: 15 residues. Germline CDR1 reads MNHNY; CDR2 reads SVGAGI (reference sequence). The CDR3 coding sequence is TGTGCCAGCAGTTCTACAGGGAATCATAGAGAGACCCAGTACTTC. As protein: CASSSTGNHRETQYF.

The chain combines TRBV5-5 with TRBJ1-1; TRBD1 agrees at 8 bases. V gave up 0 bases and J gave up 6 bases; unmatched junction bases: 4. Looked up from germline, CDR1 is SGHKS and CDR2 is YYEKEE (reference sequence). CDR3 length equals 14 residues. The CDR3 DNA is TGTGCCAGCAGCTTGGACAGGGGGAGTGCTGAAGCTTTCTTT. This translates into CASSLDRGSAEAFF.

This clonotype was observed many times. The chain is built from TRBV4-2 and TRBJ1-5; D remains ambiguous. Germline V gene data show CDR1 as LGHNA and CDR2 as YNFKEQ. Trimming stripped 2 bases from V and 9 bases from J, with 11 bases between. The CDR3 is 13 residues long. The CDR3 nucleotides are TGTGCCAGCAGCCAACTTCCAAGATTGCCCCAGCATTTT. The encoded protein is CASSQLPRLPQHF.

This rearrangement joins TRBV20-1 to TRBJ1-3; D gene unclear. Germline values: CDR1 DFQATT, CDR2 SNEGSKA (reference sequence). V shed 5 bases and J shed 0 bases, with 11 bases lying between them. The CDR3 has 14 amino acids. CDR3 loop: CSASDKSSGNTIYF. CDR3 DNA sequence: TGCAGTGCTTCTGACAAAAGCTCTGGAAACACCATATATTTT.

The V call is TRBV18, the J call TRBJ2-7; weak D call: TRBD1 (7 bases). Trimming took off 8 bases at V and 0 bases at J, with 23 bases between the two ends. The CDR3 is 17 residues long. Germline values: CDR1 KGHSH, CDR2 LQKENI. This chain's CDR3 is CASRTLTGRSGSYEQYF. CDR3 coding DNA: TGTGCCAGCCGAACCCTGACAGGGAGGAGCGGCTCCTACGAGCAGTACTTC.

This clonotype was counted many times. This chain joins TRBV6-1 and TRBJ2-1; 9 nucleotides align to TRBD1. The V segment lost 9 bases and the J segment 7 bases; nucleotides outside the gene matches: 7. CDR1 is MNHNS, CDR2 SASEGT, per germline. CDR3 length equals 13 residues. CDR3 sequence reads: CASTQGAHNEQFF. CDR3 bases: TGTGCCAGTACACAGGGGGCGCATAATGAGCAGTTCTTC.

The sample holds a few counts of this clonotype. A much larger clone differs by one base, so this may be a read error. The chain carries TRBV30 and TRBJ1-5; D call uncertain. Trimming took 1 base from V and 0 from J, leaving 4 bases between them. This CDR3 is 13 amino acids long. Germline values: CDR1 GTSNPN, CDR2 SVGIG (reference sequence). CDR3 region: CAWSDDSNQPQHF. The DNA for the CDR3 is TGTGCCTGGAGTGATGATAGCAATCAGCCCCAGCATTTT. The whole variable domain, remainder taken from reference TRBV30 and TRBJ1-5, is SQTIHQWPATLVQPVGSPLSLECTVEGTSNPNLYWYRQAAGRGLQLLFYSVGIGQISSEVPQNLSASRPQDRQFILSSKKLLLSDSGFYLCAWSDDSNQPQHFGDGTRLSIL.

Many counts were recorded for this clonotype. The chain couples TRBV5-5 to TRBJ2-1, with TRBD2 identical over 11 bases. Germline-derived CDR1 and CDR2 are SGHKS and YYEKEE (reference sequence). With V trimmed by 0 bases and J by 6 bases, 2 bases remained unmatched. The CDR3 runs 15 residues. CDR3 sequence: CASSLEGLAVNEQFF. CDR3 in DNA: TGTGCCAGCAGCTTGGAGGGACTAGCGGTCAATGAGCAGTTCTTC.

This clonotype was seen a few times. The rearrangement uses TRBV7-2 and TRBJ2-1, with 8 bases identical to TRBD1. Trimming removed 3 bases from V and 7 bases from J; junction bases left unmatched: 5. The CDR3 runs 14 residues. CDR1 SGHTA and CDR2 FQGNSA come from the germline V gene. This CDR3 is CASSFMTGENEQFF. Written as DNA, the CDR3 is TGTGCCAGCAGCTTTATGACAGGGGAAAATGAGCAGTTCTTC.

This clonotype has more than one count but fewer than ten. The chain couples TRBV6-2 or TRBV6-3 to TRBJ1-4; the D is unclear. Trimming took 7 bases from V and 6 from J, leaving 15 bases between them. Germline V CDR1 and CDR2: MNHEY, SVGEGT. The CDR3 has 14 amino acids. The CDR3 is CASTEGGRDEKLFF. DNA for the CDR3: TGTGCCAGCACCGAAGGAGGGCGTGATGAAAAACTGTTTTTT.

The chain is built from TRBV7-3 and TRBJ2-2, with 8 positions matching TRBD1. The CDR3 has 15 amino acids. Trimming removed 4 bases from V and 5 bases from J; junction bases left unmatched: 6. Germline lookup yields CDR1 SGHTA and CDR2 FQGTGA. As DNA, the CDR3 is TGTGCCAGCAGCTCTCGGACAGGGTTAACCGGGGAGCTGTTTTTT. Its translation: CASSSRTGLTGELFF.

A few counts support this clonotype. This sequence joins TRBV7-9 and TRBJ2-6; 10 bases agree with TRBD1. With 1 base clipped from V and 2 bases from J, the junction kept 5 bases outside the gene matches. The CDR3 is 18 residues long. Looked up from germline, CDR1 is SEHNR and CDR2 is FQNEAQ (reference sequence). CDR3 sequence reads: CASSLGQGAPPGANVLTF. In DNA, the CDR3 is TGTGCCAGCAGCTTAGGACAGGGGGCTCCCCCTGGGGCCAACGTCCTGACTTTC.

The rearrangement joins TRBV11-2 to TRBJ2-5; D call uncertain. Germline V gene data show CDR1 as SGHAT and CDR2 as FQNNGV. V shed 2 bases and J shed 5 bases, with 15 bases lying between them. The CDR3 is 15 residues long. The CDR3 nucleotides read TGTGCCAGCAGCTTACTGACCGGTCGTGTGGAGACCCAGTACTTC. Translating gives CASSLLTGRVETQYF.

This chain uses TRBV7-2 with TRBJ1-1, with D possibly matching TRBD1 (5 bases). Germline CDR1 is SGHTA and CDR2 is FQGNSA. V lost 1 base and J 10 bases, leaving 10 bases between the germline ends. The CDR3 runs to 12 residues. CDR3 loop: CASSLVQGRAFF. The CDR3 DNA reads as TGTGCCAGCAGCTTAGTGCAGGGTCGAGCTTTCTTT.

This chain links TRBV4-2 with TRBJ2-3; 8 bases line up with TRBD2. The CDR3 extends over 16 amino acids. Germline CDR1 and CDR2: LGHNA and YNFKEQ. The ends lost 0 bases at V and 5 bases at J; junction bases unmatched: 7. The chain's CDR3 is CASSQETSGRGDTQYF. Here the CDR3 DNA reads TGTGCCAGCAGCCAAGAGACCAGCGGGAGAGGAGATACGCAGTATTTT.

This clonotype was counted between two and nine times. The chain joins TRBV5-4 to TRBJ2-5; TRBD2 matches 13 bases. CDR3 length: 17 amino acids. CDR1 and CDR2 from the germline V gene are SGHNT and YYREEE (reference sequence). With 0 bases clipped from V and 5 bases from J, the junction kept 7 bases outside the gene matches. CDR3 protein: CASSLEGLAGQGETQYF. The CDR3 DNA is TGTGCCAGCAGCTTGGAGGGACTAGCGGGACAGGGGGAGACCCAGTACTTC.

This clonotype was found a few times. The rearrangement joins TRBV7-2 to TRBJ2-7; D is perhaps TRBD2 (7 bases). CDR3 size: 15 residues. Germline V lookup: CDR1 SGHTA, CDR2 FQGNSA. V gave up 4 bases and J gave up 4 bases, with 17 bases separating them. CDR3 in amino acids: CASSSLGGGRYEQYF. For the CDR3, the DNA is TGTGCCAGCAGCTCGTTAGGGGGGGGCAGGTACGAGCAGTACTTC.

This clonotype was seen many times. V gene TRBV12-3 or TRBV12-4 combines with J gene TRBJ2-2; D is unclear. This CDR3 has 15 residues. V was pared by 1 base and J by 1 base, with 7 bases between. In DNA, the CDR3 is TGTGCCAGCAGTTTAGGTGATATGAACACCGGGGAGCTGTTTTTT. This encodes CASSLGDMNTGELFF.

The sample holds many counts of this clonotype. V gene TRBV20-1 combines with J gene TRBJ2-2; 10 positions agree with TRBD1. The J segment lost 7 bases and the V segment lost 6 bases, leaving 8 bases of the junction unmatched. The CDR3 is 14 amino acids. Germline CDR1 reads DFQATT; CDR2 reads SNEGSKA (reference sequence). CDR3 loop: CSAPGQGIIGELFF. In nucleotides, the CDR3 is TGCAGTGCCCCGGGACAGGGGATTATCGGGGAGCTGTTTTTT.